This T cell receptor (beta chain) was observed in a study of blood T cell repertoires in COVID-19. The table came from immunoSEQ multiplex PCR; TCRdb's copy has only in-frame clones and leaves some out. Among under 250,000 clones listed, roughly 80% were seen once. Trimming removed 6 bases from V and 11 bases from J; junction bases left unmatched: 13. The CDR3 extends over 14 amino acids. In germline, CDR1 is LNHDA, CDR2 SQIVND (reference sequence). The receptor was derived from a woman in her forties or fifties who had been exposed to COVID-19. The source material was PBMCs or T cells enriched from blood (not recorded which). The J gene is TRBJ1-5, the V gene TRBV19; 7 nucleotides line up with TRBD1. The CDR3 loop reads CASRTGQTIGSQHF. In DNA, the CDR3 is TGTGCCAGTAGGACAGGGCAGACGATAGGGTCCCAGCATTTT.